The TCR beta chain described here comes from a study of regulatory T cells in long-lasting Graves disease. The TCR beta library used iRepertoire HTBI primers with Arm-PCR amplification of CDR3. MiXCR, run by TCRdb on the multiplex PCR reads, gives a single entry per CDR3 protein. The sample lists about 450,000 distinct CDR3 sequences; about 14% were seen once. As to time point: newly diagnosed GD, antithyroid drugs for less than 3 months. The authors made the TCR library using RNA they extracted from PBMCs. These data were likewise used in another study, on T cells in Graves' hyperthyroidism and ophthalmopathy.

Sequenced material: peripheral blood mononuclear cells (PBMCs), taken at new diagnosis, from a patient treated with antithyroid drugs. The sequence was obtained from a woman aged 50 to 60 with Graves disease.

The CDR3 region has the DNA TGTGCCAGCAGGTCAGGGGGCGGCACTGAAGCTTTCTTT. Protein product: CASRSGGGTEAFF. V gene TRBV28 combines with J gene TRBJ1-1; 8 nucleotides line up with TRBD1. This CDR3 has 13 residues. The germline CDR1 and CDR2 sequences are MDHEN and SYDVKM. V gave up 6 bases and J gave up 4 bases; unmatched junction bases: 4.